This passage covers 10 T cell receptor beta chains from one sample sequenced in a study of T cell changes during pregnancy in multiple sclerosis. The data were produced by immunoSEQ multiplex PCR, yet TCRdb's version contains in-frame clones alone and is incomplete. The sample lists approximately 65,000 clones, roughly nine tenths occurring once. Sequencing was performed on CD4+ T cells from peripheral blood mononuclear cells, taken in the first trimester of pregnancy. The receptors were gathered from a female donor with multiple sclerosis, enrolled in a pregnancy study.

The rearrangement links TRBV11-2 to TRBJ1-3, with a weak D call TRBD1 (5 bases). Looked up from germline, CDR1 is SGHAT and CDR2 is FQNNGV. The CDR3 has 15 residues. V lost 0 bases and J lost 4, with 10 bases in between. The CDR3 sequence: CASSLDGGRGNTIYF. In DNA form, the CDR3 reads TGTGCCAGCAGCTTAGACGGGGGAAGGGGAAACACCATATATTTT.

The rearrangement links TRBV18 to TRBJ2-1, with D uncertain. V gave up 8 bases and J gave up 8 bases, with 22 bases separating them. Looked up from germline, CDR1 is KGHSH and CDR2 is LQKENI. The CDR3 consists of 15 residues. The CDR3 coding sequence is TGTGCCAGCCCCAGCGCTCAGTTGGAGATCGATGAGCAGTTCTTC. As protein: CASPSAQLEIDEQFF.

The chain joins TRBV9 to TRBJ1-1, with D possibly matching TRBD1 (6 bases). V gave up 0 bases and J gave up 3 bases, with 9 bases separating them. The germline V gene encodes CDR1 SGDLS and CDR2 YYNGEE. The CDR3 length is 14 residues. In DNA form, the CDR3 reads TGTGCCAGCAGCGTAGGGGCAGGGGACACTGAAGCTTTCTTT. This translates into CASSVGAGDTEAFF. Drawing the rest from reference TRBV9 and TRBJ1-1, the complete variable domain is DSGVTQTPKHLITATGQRVTLRCSPRSGDLSVYWYQQSLDQGLQFLIQYYNGEERAKGNILERFSAQQFPDLHSELNLSSLELGDSALYFCASSVGAGDTEAFFGQGTRLTVV.

The rearrangement joins TRBV6-5 to TRBJ2-3; 7 nucleotides match TRBD1. The CDR3 has 14 residues. Unmatched junction bases numbered 5, after V lost 7 bases and J lost 1 base. The V gene's germline CDR1 is MNHEY and CDR2 SVGAGI. In nucleotides, the CDR3 is TGTGCCAGCACCGTAGGACAGGGCACAGATACGCAGTATTTT. This encodes CASTVGQGTDTQYF.

The chain links TRBV19 to TRBJ1-2, with 7 nucleotides matching TRBD1. Germline CDR1 LNHDA, CDR2 SQIVND (reference sequence). The J segment lost 4 bases and the V segment lost 6 bases, leaving 2 bases of the junction unmatched. This CDR3 spans 12 amino acids. CDR3 coding DNA: TGTGCCAGTAGGACAGGGATCTATGGCTACACCTTC. Encoded protein: CASRTGIYGYTF.

CDR3 sequence: CASSPAGLNYEQYF. DNA for the CDR3: TGTGCCAGCAGTCCAGCAGGGTTGAATTACGAGCAGTACTTC. The chain recombines TRBV2 with TRBJ2-7, with a tentative D call TRBD1 (5 bases). V gave up 5 bases and J gave up 4 bases, with 15 bases separating them. Germline loops: CDR1 SNHLY, CDR2 FYNNEI. The CDR3 extends over 14 amino acids.

The chain links TRBV6-5 to TRBJ1-1; D remains unclear. This CDR3 has 14 residues. V dropped 6 bases and J dropped 7 bases, with 18 bases sitting between them. Germline lookup yields CDR1 MNHEY and CDR2 SVGAGI. The CDR3 DNA is TGTGCCAGCAGGGTAGCGCGGATTGGGGTTGAAGCTTTCTTT. Translating gives CASRVARIGVEAFF.

This sequence joins TRBV5-4 and TRBJ1-4; a possible D gene is TRBD1 (6 bases). The V gene's germline CDR1 is SGHNT and CDR2 YYREEE (reference sequence). This CDR3 spans 15 amino acids. V was cut by 4 bases and J by 4 bases, with 14 bases left in between. The CDR3 sequence: CASSTTGGGNEKLFF. CDR3 nucleotides: TGTGCCAGCAGCACGACAGGCGGTGGTAATGAAAAACTGTTTTTT.

The count of this clone is one. This sequence joins TRBV9 and TRBJ2-2; 8 bases fit TRBD1. Germline values: CDR1 SGDLS, CDR2 YYNGEE. The CDR3 length is 14 residues. After removal of 4 bases from V and 4 bases from J, the junction contained 3 bases not matched to a gene. The CDR3 is CASSPGGITGELFF. DNA for the CDR3: TGTGCCAGCAGCCCAGGGGGCATCACCGGGGAGCTGTTTTTT.

V gene TRBV4-3 combines with J gene TRBJ2-2; TRBD2 matches 11 bases. Trimming cost V 4 bases and J 4 bases; bases outside gene matches: 11. Germline CDR1 and CDR2: LGHNA and YSLEER. This CDR3 is built from 18 residues. CDR3 residues: CASSLQVAGGPSTGELFF. In DNA form, the CDR3 reads TGCGCCAGCAGCCTGCAGGTAGCGGGGGGGCCTAGCACCGGGGAGCTGTTTTTT.